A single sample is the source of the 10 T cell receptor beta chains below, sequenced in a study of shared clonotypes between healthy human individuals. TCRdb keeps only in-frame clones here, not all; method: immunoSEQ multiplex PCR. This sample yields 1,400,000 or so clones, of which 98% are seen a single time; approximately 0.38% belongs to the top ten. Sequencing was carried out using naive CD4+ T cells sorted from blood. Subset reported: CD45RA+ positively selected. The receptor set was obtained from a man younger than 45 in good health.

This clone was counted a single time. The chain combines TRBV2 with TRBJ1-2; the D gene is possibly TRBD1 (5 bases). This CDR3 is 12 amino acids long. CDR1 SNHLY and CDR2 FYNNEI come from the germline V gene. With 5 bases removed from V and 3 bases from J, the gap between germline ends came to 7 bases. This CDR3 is CASSRRDYGYTF. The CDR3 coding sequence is TGTGCCAGCAGTCGCAGGGACTATGGCTACACCTTC. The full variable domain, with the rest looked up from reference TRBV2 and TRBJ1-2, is EPEVTQTPSHQVTQMGQEVILRCVPISNHLYFYWYRQILGQKVEFLVSFYNNEISEKSEIFDDQFSVERPDGSNFTLKIRSTKLEDSAMYFCASSRRDYGYTFGSGTRLTVV.

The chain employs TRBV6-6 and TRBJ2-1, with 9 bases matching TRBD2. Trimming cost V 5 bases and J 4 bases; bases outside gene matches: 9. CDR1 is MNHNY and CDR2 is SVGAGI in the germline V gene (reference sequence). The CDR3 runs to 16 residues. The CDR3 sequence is CASSVELAGLYNEQFF. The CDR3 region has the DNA TGTGCCAGCAGTGTAGAACTAGCGGGTCTTTACAATGAGCAGTTCTTC.

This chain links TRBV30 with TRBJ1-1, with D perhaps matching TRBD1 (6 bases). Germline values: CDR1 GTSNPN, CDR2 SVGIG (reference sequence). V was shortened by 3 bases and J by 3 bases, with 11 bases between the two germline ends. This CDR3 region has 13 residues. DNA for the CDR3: TGTGCCTGGAGCGGGACATTTGACACTGAAGCTTTCTTT. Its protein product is CAWSGTFDTEAFF. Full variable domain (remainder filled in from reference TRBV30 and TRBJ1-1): SQTIHQWPATLVQPVGSPLSLECTVEGTSNPNLYWYRQAAGRGLQLLFYSVGIGQISSEVPQNLSASRPQDRQFILSSKKLLLSDSGFYLCAWSGTFDTEAFFGQGTRLTVV.

This CDR3 is CASSLSGYTGELFF. In DNA form, the CDR3 reads TGTGCCAGCAGCTTGAGCGGGTACACCGGGGAGCTGTTTTTT. V usage is TRBV7-9 and J usage is TRBJ2-2; D perhaps matches TRBD2 (6 bases). Trimming removed 3 bases at V and 3 bases at J, with 8 bases between. The germline CDR1 and CDR2 sequences are SEHNR and FQNEAQ (reference sequence). This CDR3 is built from 14 residues.

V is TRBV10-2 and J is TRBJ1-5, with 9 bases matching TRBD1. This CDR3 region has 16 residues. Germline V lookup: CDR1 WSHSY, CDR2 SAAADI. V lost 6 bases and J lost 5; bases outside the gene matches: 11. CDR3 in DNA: TGCGCCAGCAGGGAAACAGGGGGCGCCGGGTATCAGCCCCAGCATTTT. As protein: CASRETGGAGYQPQHF.

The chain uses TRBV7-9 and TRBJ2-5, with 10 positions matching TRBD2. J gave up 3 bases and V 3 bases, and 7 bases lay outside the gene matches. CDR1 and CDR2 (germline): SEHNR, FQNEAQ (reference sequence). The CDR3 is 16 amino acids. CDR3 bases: TGTGCCAGCAGCTTCCGAGCGGGAGGGCCTGAAGAGACCCAGTACTTC. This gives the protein CASSFRAGGPEETQYF.

As DNA, the CDR3 is TGTGCCAGCAGTGAATCAGGAGTGAACACCGGGGAGCTGTTTTTT. Amino acids: CASSESGVNTGELFF. The V call is TRBV25-1, the J call TRBJ2-2; D is undetermined. V dropped 1 base and J dropped 1 base, with 7 bases sitting between them. The CDR3 covers 15 residues. In germline, CDR1 is MGHDK, CDR2 SYGVNS.

CDR3 residues: CASSFPTSGRVHPNEQFF. In nucleotides, the CDR3 is TGTGCCAGCAGTTTCCCTACTAGCGGGAGGGTCCACCCCAATGAGCAGTTCTTC. This chain connects TRBV27 to TRBJ2-1; 13 positions match TRBD2. Germline V gene lookup returns CDR1 MNHEY and CDR2 SMNVEV (reference sequence). The CDR3 totals 18 residues. V was clipped by 3 bases and J by 6 bases; unmatched bases: 11.

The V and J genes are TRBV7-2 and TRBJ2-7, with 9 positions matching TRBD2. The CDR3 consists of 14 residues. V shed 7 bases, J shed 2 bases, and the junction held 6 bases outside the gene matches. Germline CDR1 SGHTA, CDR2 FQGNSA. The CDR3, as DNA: TGTGCCAGCACCTTGACTAGCGGAACCTACGAGCAGTACTTC. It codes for CASTLTSGTYEQYF.

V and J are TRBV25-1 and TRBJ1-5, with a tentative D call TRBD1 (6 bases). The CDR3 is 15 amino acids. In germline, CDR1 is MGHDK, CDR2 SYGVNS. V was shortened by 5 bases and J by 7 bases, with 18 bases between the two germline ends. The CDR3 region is CASSSQTGPGQPQHF. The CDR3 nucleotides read TGTGCCAGCAGTTCTCAGACAGGCCCAGGGCAGCCCCAGCATTTT.